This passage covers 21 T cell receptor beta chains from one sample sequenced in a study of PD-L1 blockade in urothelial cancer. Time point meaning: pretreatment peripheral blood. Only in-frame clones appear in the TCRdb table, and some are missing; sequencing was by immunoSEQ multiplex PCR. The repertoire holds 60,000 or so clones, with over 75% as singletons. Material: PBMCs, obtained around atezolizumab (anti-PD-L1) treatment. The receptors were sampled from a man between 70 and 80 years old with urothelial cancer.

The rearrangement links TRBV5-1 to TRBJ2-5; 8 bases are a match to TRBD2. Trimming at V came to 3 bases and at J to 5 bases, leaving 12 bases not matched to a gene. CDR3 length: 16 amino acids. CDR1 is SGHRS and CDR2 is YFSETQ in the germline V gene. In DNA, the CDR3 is TGCGCCAGCAGCTCCAACCCCCGCCCGGGAGGGGAGACCCAGTACTTC. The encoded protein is CASSSNPRPGGETQYF.

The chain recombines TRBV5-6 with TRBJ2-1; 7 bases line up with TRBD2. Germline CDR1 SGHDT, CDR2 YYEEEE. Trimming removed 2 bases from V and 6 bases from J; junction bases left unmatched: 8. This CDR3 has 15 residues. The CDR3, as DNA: TGTGCCAGCAGCTTCGGTGCGGGAGCTAGCAATGAGCAGTTCTTC. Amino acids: CASSFGAGASNEQFF.

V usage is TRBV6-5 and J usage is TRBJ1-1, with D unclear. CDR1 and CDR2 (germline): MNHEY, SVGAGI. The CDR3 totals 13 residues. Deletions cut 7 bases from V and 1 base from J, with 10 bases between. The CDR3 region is CASKQYQNTEAFF. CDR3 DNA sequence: TGTGCCAGCAAACAGTACCAGAACACTGAAGCTTTCTTT.

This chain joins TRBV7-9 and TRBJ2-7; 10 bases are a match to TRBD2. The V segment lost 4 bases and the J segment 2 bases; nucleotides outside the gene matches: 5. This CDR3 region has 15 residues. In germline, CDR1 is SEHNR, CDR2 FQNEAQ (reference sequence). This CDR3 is CASSSPGLATYEQYF. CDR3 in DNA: TGTGCCAGCAGCTCGCCGGGACTAGCGACCTACGAGCAGTACTTC.

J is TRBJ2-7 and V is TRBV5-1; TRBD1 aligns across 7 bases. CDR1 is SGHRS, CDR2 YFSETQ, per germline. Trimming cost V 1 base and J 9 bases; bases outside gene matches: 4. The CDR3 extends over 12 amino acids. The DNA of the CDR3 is TGCGCCAGCAGCTTGCAGGGGGACAGGCAGTACTTC. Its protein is CASSLQGDRQYF.

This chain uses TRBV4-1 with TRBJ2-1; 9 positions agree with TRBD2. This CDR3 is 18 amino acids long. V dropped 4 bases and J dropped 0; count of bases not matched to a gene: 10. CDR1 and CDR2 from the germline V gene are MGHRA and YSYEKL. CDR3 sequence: CASSRSRTSDSSYNEQFF. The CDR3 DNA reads TGCGCCAGCAGCCGGTCCAGGACTAGCGATAGCTCCTACAATGAGCAGTTCTTC.

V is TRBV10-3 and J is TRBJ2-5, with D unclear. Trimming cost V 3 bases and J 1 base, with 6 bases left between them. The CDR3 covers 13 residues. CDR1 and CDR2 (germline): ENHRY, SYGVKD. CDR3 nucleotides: TGTGCCATCAGTGAACGGTTCCAAGAGACCCAGTACTTC. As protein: CAISERFQETQYF.

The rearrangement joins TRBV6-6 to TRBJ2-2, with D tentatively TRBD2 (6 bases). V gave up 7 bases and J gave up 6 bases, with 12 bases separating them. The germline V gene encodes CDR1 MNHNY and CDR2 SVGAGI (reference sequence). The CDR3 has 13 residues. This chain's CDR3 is CASTSTSAGELFF. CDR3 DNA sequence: TGTGCCAGCACTTCGACTAGTGCCGGGGAGCTGTTTTTT.

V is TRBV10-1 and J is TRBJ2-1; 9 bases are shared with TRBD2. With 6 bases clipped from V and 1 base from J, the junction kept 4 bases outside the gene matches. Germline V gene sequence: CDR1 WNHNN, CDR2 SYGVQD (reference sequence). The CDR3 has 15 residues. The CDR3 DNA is TGCGCCAGCAGCGAAAGCGGGAGGTCCTACAATGAGCAGTTCTTC. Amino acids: CASSESGRSYNEQFF.

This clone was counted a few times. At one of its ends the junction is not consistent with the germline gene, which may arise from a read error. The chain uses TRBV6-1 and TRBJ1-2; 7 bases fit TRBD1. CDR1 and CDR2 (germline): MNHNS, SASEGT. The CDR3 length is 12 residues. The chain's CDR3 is CASSVGPQGGAF. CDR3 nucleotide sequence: TGTGCCAGCAGTGTCGGACCCCAGGGGGGCGCCTTC.

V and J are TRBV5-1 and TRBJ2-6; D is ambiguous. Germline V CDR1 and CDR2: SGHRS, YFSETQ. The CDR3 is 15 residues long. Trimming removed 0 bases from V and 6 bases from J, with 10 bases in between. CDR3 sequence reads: CASSLVAMAANVLTF. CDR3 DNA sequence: TGCGCCAGCAGCTTGGTAGCAATGGCGGCCAACGTCCTGACTTTC.

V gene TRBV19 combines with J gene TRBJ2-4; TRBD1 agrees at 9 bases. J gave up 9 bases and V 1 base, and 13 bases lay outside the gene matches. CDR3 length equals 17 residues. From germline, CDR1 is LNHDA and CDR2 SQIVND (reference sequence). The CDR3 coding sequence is TGTGCCAGTAGTATAGCCCACAGGGGGCGCGAAATCAGCATTCAGTACTTC. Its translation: CASSIAHRGREISIQYF.

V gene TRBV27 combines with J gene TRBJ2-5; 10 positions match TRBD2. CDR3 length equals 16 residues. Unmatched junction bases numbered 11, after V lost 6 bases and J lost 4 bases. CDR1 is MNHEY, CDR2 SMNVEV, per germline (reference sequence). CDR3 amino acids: CASRSVAGGPGETQYF. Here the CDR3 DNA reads TGTGCCAGCAGGTCGGTAGCGGGAGGCCCGGGAGAGACCCAGTACTTC.

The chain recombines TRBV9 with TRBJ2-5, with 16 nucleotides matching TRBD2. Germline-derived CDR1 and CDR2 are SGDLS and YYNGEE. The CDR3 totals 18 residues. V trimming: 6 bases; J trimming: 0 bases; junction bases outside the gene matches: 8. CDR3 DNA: TGTGCCAGCACCAAGGGGACTAGCGGGAGGGGCTACCAAGAGACCCAGTACTTC. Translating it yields CASTKGTSGRGYQETQYF.

CDR3 loop: CASSVGGGQGAETQYF. As DNA, the CDR3 is TGTGCCAGCAGCGTAGGTGGGGGACAGGGGGCGGAGACCCAGTACTTC. The chain employs TRBV9 and TRBJ2-5; 12 nucleotides agree with TRBD1. This CDR3 is built from 16 residues. Germline-derived CDR1 and CDR2 are SGDLS and YYNGEE. With 0 bases clipped from V and 5 bases from J, the junction kept 5 bases outside the gene matches.

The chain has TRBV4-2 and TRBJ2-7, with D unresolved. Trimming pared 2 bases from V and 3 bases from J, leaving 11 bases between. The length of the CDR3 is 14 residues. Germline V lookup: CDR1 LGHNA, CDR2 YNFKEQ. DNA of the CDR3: TGTGCCAGCAGCCAATCCACAGCCAACTACGAGCAGTACTTC. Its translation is CASSQSTANYEQYF.

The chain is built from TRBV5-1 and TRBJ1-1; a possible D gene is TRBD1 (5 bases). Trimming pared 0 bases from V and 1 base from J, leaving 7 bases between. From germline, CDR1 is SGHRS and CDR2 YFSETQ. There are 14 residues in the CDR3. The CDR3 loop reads CASSLATANTEAFF. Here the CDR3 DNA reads TGCGCCAGCAGCTTGGCGACAGCGAACACTGAAGCTTTCTTT.

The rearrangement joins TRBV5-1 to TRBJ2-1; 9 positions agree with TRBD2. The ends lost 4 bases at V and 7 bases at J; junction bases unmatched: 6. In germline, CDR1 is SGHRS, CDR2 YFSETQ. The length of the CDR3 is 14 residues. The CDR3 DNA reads TGCGCCAGCAGCCAGCCGGGACTAGCAAATGAGCAGTTCTTC. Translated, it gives CASSQPGLANEQFF.

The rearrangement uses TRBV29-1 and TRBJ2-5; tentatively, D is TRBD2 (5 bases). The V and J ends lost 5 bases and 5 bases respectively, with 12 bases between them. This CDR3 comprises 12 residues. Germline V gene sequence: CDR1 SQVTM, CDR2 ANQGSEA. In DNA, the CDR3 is TGCAGCGTTCGGACTGTCTGGGAGACCCAGTACTTC. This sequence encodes CSVRTVWETQYF.

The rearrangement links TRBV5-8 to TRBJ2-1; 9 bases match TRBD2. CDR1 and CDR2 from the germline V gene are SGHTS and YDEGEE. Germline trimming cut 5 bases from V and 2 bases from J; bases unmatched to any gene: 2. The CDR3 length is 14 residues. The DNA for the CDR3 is TGTGCCAGCAGTGCGGGAGGGACCTACAATGAGCAGTTCTTC. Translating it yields CASSAGGTYNEQFF.

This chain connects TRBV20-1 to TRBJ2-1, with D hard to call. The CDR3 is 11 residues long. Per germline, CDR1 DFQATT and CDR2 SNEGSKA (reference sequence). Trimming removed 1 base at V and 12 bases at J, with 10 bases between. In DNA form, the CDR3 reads TGCAGTGCTAGAGGTACGGAGTGGCAGTTCTTC. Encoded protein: CSARGTEWQFF.